One sample yielded the 3 T cell receptor beta chains listed below, sequenced in a study of early T cells in non-severe SARS-CoV-2 infection. TCRdb reanalysed the 5' RACE reads using MiXCR and keeps one entry per CDR3 protein. Of 55,000 to 70,000 distinct CDR3 sequences in the sample, roughly a tenth were seen once. Sequencing input: whole blood. These TCRs come from an adult who was a healthcare worker with PCR-confirmed SARS-CoV-2 infection or an uninfected control (not recorded which).

There are many counts of this clonotype. The genes are TRBV6-5 and TRBJ2-1, with 11 positions matching TRBD2. The CDR3 is 19 amino acids. Germline V lookup: CDR1 MNHEY, CDR2 SVGAGI. V lost 0 bases to trimming and J lost 7 bases; unmatched junction nucleotides: 14. The CDR3 reads CASSYSPVGLAGGRNEQFF. CDR3 DNA sequence: TGTGCCAGCAGTTACTCCCCCGTAGGTCTAGCGGGAGGAAGAAATGAGCAGTTCTTC.

This clonotype was seen only a few times. The V gene is TRBV6-6, the J gene TRBJ2-7, with TRBD2 matching 12 bases. From germline, CDR1 is MNHNY and CDR2 SVGAGI (reference sequence). This CDR3 is built from 18 residues. The J segment lost 5 bases and the V segment lost 5 bases, leaving 16 bases of the junction unmatched. In DNA form, the CDR3 reads TGTGCCAGCAGTCAGCAATGGACTAGCGGGGTGAACAGCCACGAGCAGTACTTC. Protein: CASSQQWTSGVNSHEQYF.

The chain uses TRBV16 and TRBJ1-5; no clear D. V was cut by 1 base and J by 7 bases, with 8 bases left in between. This CDR3 comprises 13 residues. CDR1 and CDR2 from the germline V gene are KGHSY and FQNENV. CDR3 nucleotide sequence: TGTGCCAGCAGCCAATTAGTCGAGCAGCCCCAGCATTTT. Translating it yields CASSQLVEQPQHF.